The 21 T cell receptor beta chains reported below all come from one sample, sequenced in a study of shared clonotypes between healthy human individuals. TCRdb's copy holds only in-frame clones and misses some; the assay was immunoSEQ multiplex PCR. The table includes about 600,000 clones, approximately 97% detected once. Sequencing was done on a sample of naive CD4+ T cells sorted from blood. Documented subset: CD45RA+ positively selected. The receptors come from a woman aged 25 to 39 in good health.

This rearrangement joins TRBV5-5 to TRBJ1-3, with D possibly matching TRBD1 (6 bases). Germline V gene lookup returns CDR1 SGHKS and CDR2 YYEKEE (reference sequence). V was pared by 3 bases and J by 8 bases, with 18 bases between. The CDR3 runs 15 residues. The CDR3: CASSSEGGPWDTIYF. The CDR3 DNA sequence: TGTGCCAGCAGCTCCGAAGGGGGGCCGTGGGACACCATATATTTT.

The chain employs TRBV13 and TRBJ1-1, with a weak D call TRBD1 (5 bases). The germline gives CDR1 PRHDT, CDR2 FYEKMQ (reference sequence). This CDR3 has 13 residues. The ends were cut back, 3 bases at V and 1 base at J, with 6 bases in the middle. The CDR3 nucleotides are TGTGCCAGCAGCTTTGGGGCGAACACTGAAGCTTTCTTT. It yields the protein CASSFGANTEAFF. Full variable domain (rest looked up from reference TRBV13 and TRBJ1-1): AAGVIQSPRHLIKEKRETATLKCYPIPRHDTVYWYQQGPGQDPQFLISFYEKMQSDKGSIPDRFSAQQFSDYHSELNMSSLELGDSALYFCASSFGANTEAFFGQGTRLTVV.

CDR3 bases: TGTGCCACCCGACTAGCGGGAGTGGCCAATGAGCAGTTCTTC. Translation: CATRLAGVANEQFF. The J gene is TRBJ2-1, the V gene TRBV27; TRBD2 matches at 12 bases. The germline gives CDR1 MNHEY, CDR2 SMNVEV (reference sequence). J gave up 6 bases and V 10 bases, and 7 bases lay outside the gene matches. The CDR3 contains 14 residues.

The V and J genes are TRBV11-3 and TRBJ1-1, with D possibly matching TRBD1 (5 bases). V lost 3 bases and J lost 1, with 6 bases in between. This CDR3 spans 13 amino acids. Germline CDR1 SGHNT, CDR2 YENEEA. DNA of the CDR3: TGTGCCAGCAGCTTTCAGGGGAACACTGAAGCTTTCTTT. It codes for CASSFQGNTEAFF.

The chain employs TRBV19 and TRBJ1-1, with a weak D call TRBD1 (6 bases). There are 15 residues in the CDR3. The V gene's germline CDR1 is LNHDA and CDR2 SQIVND (reference sequence). Trimming pared 5 bases from V and 3 bases from J, leaving 16 bases between. CDR3 nucleotides: TGTGCCAGTAGTCCCGAAGGGGGGGCGGACACTGAAGCTTTCTTT. As protein: CASSPEGGADTEAFF.

The chain has TRBV30 and TRBJ1-1; a possible D gene is TRBD1 (5 bases). With 4 bases removed from V and 3 bases from J, the gap between germline ends came to 9 bases. Per the germline V gene, CDR1 is GTSNPN and CDR2 is SVGIG (reference sequence). CDR3 length: 12 amino acids. For the CDR3, the DNA is TGTGCCTGGAAGAGGGGTGACACTGAAGCTTTCTTT. This sequence encodes CAWKRGDTEAFF.

V usage is TRBV21-1 and J usage is TRBJ2-7; the D segment call TRBD2 is taken from the table without a DNA check. TRBV21-1 is recorded as a pseudogene. The CDR3 loop spans 15 amino acids. The CDR3 DNA is TGTGCCAGCAGCAATCGCGCCGGTAGAGCCTACGAGCAGTACTTC. Protein sequence: CASSNRAGRAYEQYF.

The genes are TRBV19 and TRBJ1-5; 7 bases are shared with TRBD1. The CDR3 consists of 14 residues. CDR1 is LNHDA and CDR2 is SQIVND in the germline V gene (reference sequence). The V segment lost 7 bases and the J segment 6 bases; nucleotides outside the gene matches: 9. CDR3 amino acids: CASTDDREGQPQHF. The CDR3 DNA sequence: TGTGCCAGTACCGACGACAGGGAAGGTCAGCCCCAGCATTTT.

This chain links TRBV29-1 with TRBJ2-3, with no clear D. V was trimmed by 6 bases and J by 5 bases, leaving 6 bases between them. The germline gives CDR1 SQVTM, CDR2 ANQGSEA. This CDR3 has 10 amino acids. The CDR3 region has the DNA TGCAGCGTGGGTGGAGATACGCAGTATTTT. This gives the protein CSVGGDTQYF.

The CDR3 nucleotides read TGCGCCAGCAGCCAAATAGGAACGGGCAGGCACTCCTACGAGCAGTACTTC. This gives the protein CASSQIGTGRHSYEQYF. The chain joins TRBV4-1 to TRBJ2-7; the D is unclear. CDR1 MGHRA and CDR2 YSYEKL come from the germline V gene. The CDR3 is 17 amino acids. The germline V and J ends were trimmed by 2 bases and 0 bases, with 17 bases remaining between them.

The chain joins TRBV7-2 to TRBJ2-5, with a tentative D call TRBD2 (6 bases). The CDR3 runs to 17 residues. V was cut by 1 base and J by 4 bases, with 19 bases left in between. Germline assignment: CDR1 SGHTA and CDR2 FQGNSA. The CDR3 is CASSLGISGAGGETQYF. In DNA, the CDR3 is TGTGCCAGCAGCTTAGGTATTAGCGGAGCGGGCGGAGAGACCCAGTACTTC.

The chain has TRBV7-7 and TRBJ2-1, with 13 bases lining up with TRBD2. The CDR3 is 16 amino acids. Germline assignment: CDR1 SSHAT and CDR2 FNYEAQ (reference sequence). V was clipped by 5 bases and J by 4 bases; unmatched bases: 5. The CDR3 spells CASSPWTSGSYNEQFF. The CDR3 DNA is TGTGCCAGCAGCCCTTGGACTAGCGGGAGTTACAATGAGCAGTTCTTC.

This chain joins TRBV18 and TRBJ1-3; D unclear. The CDR3 length is 15 residues. The germline V and J ends were trimmed by 8 bases and 0 bases, with 14 bases remaining between them. Germline V gives CDR1 KGHSH, CDR2 LQKENI. As DNA, the CDR3 is TGTGCCAGCGCAACCGGCGCTAGCTCTGGAAACACCATATATTTT. Its protein is CASATGASSGNTIYF.

CDR3 nucleotides: TGTGCCAGCTCACCCCCGGATCACTCCTACGAGCAGTACTTC. Protein: CASSPPDHSYEQYF. The rearrangement links TRBV18 to TRBJ2-7, with no clear D. Germline-derived CDR1 and CDR2 are KGHSH and LQKENI. The CDR3 loop spans 14 amino acids. Trimming stripped 3 bases from V and 0 bases from J, with 9 bases between.

V usage is TRBV27 and J usage is TRBJ1-2, with 7 bases fitting TRBD1. J lost 2 bases, V lost 6 bases, and 9 bases had no gene match. This CDR3 is 15 amino acids long. Per germline, CDR1 MNHEY and CDR2 SMNVEV (reference sequence). CDR3 sequence: CASRELGTVNYGYTF. The CDR3 DNA sequence: TGTGCCAGCAGGGAACTTGGGACAGTCAACTATGGCTACACCTTC.

This rearrangement joins TRBV5-1 to TRBJ1-1; D is undetermined. Trimming left V 6 bases short and J 6 bases short, with 21 bases between. Per the germline V gene, CDR1 is SGHRS and CDR2 is YFSETQ. The CDR3 spans 15 residues. The CDR3 region has the DNA TGCGCCAGCAACCGGGAGGGTAGTCCGTCGGCTGAAGCTTTCTTT. Amino acids: CASNREGSPSAEAFF.

This chain uses TRBV28 with TRBJ2-4; D is tentatively TRBD1 or TRBD2 (5 bases each). CDR1 MDHEN and CDR2 SYDVKM come from the germline V gene. Trimming cost V 6 bases and J 4 bases, with 13 bases left between them. This CDR3 is 14 amino acids long. In nucleotides, the CDR3 is TGTGCCAGCAGGGAAGAGGGACGGAAAAACATTCAGTACTTC. Translating it yields CASREEGRKNIQYF.

This chain uses TRBV9 with TRBJ1-1; maybe TRBD1 (5 bases). Trimming pared 1 base from V and 3 bases from J, leaving 10 bases between. Germline CDR1 is SGDLS and CDR2 is YYNGEE. The CDR3 runs to 14 residues. For the CDR3, the DNA is TGTGCCAGCAGCGTACAAGGAGGGGACACTGAAGCTTTCTTT. This sequence encodes CASSVQGGDTEAFF. Based on the CDR3 plus reference TRBV9 and TRBJ1-1, the full variable domain is DSGVTQTPKHLITATGQRVTLRCSPRSGDLSVYWYQQSLDQGLQFLIQYYNGEERAKGNILERFSAQQFPDLHSELNLSSLELGDSALYFCASSVQGGDTEAFFGQGTRLTVV.

The V and J genes are TRBV19 and TRBJ2-1; D perhaps matches TRBD2 (7 bases). Germline V gives CDR1 LNHDA, CDR2 SQIVND (reference sequence). V lost 0 bases, J lost 9 bases, and 12 bases lay in between. This CDR3 region has 14 residues. The DNA of the CDR3 is TGTGCCAGTAGTATAGAAGGCGGGGGCGGTGAGCAGTTCTTC. Its translation: CASSIEGGGGEQFF. The full variable domain, with the rest looked up from reference TRBV19 and TRBJ2-1, is DGGITQSPKYLFRKEGQNVTLSCEQNLNHDAMYWYRQDPGQGLRLIYYSQIVNDFQKGDIAEGYSVSREKKESFPLTVTSAQKNPTAFYLCASSIEGGGGEQFFGPGTRLTVL.

The V call is TRBV18, the J call TRBJ2-2; 7 bases are a match to TRBD1. The CDR3 is made up of 17 amino acids. After removal of 3 bases from V and 1 base from J, the junction contained 8 bases not matched to a gene. Per germline, CDR1 KGHSH and CDR2 LQKENI. CDR3 in amino acids: CASSPADRALNTGELFF. The CDR3 region has the DNA TGTGCCAGCTCACCGGCAGACAGGGCCTTGAACACCGGGGAGCTGTTTTTT. Combining the CDR3 with reference TRBV18 and TRBJ2-2 gives the whole variable domain NAGVMQNPRHLVRRRGQEARLRCSPMKGHSHVYWYRQLPEEGLKFMVYLQKENIIDESGMPKERFSAEFPKEGPSILRIQQVVRGDSAAYFCASSPADRALNTGELFFGEGSRLTVL.

The chain combines TRBV7-6 with TRBJ2-7; no reliable D call. The CDR3 is 13 residues long. Looked up from germline, CDR1 is SGHVS and CDR2 is FNYEAQ. Trimming pared 7 bases from V and 12 bases from J, leaving 22 bases between. The CDR3, as DNA: TGTGCCAGCACCCGAAACTCAGTGGGCGATCCGTACTTC. Its protein product is CASTRNSVGDPYF.